This TCR beta chain emerged from a study of blood T cell repertoires in COVID-19. For the study at large: Samples came from the United States, Italy and Spain, spanning acute and convalescent COVID-19. T cells, B-cell-depleted T cells, or PBMCs supplied cDNA or gDNA.

V was pared by 6 bases and J by 4 bases, with 12 bases of the junction left unmatched. The CDR3 sequence is 17 residues long. Germline CDR1 WSHSY, CDR2 SAAADI. The authors' processing: For nucleated cells, counts were estimated from reference gene primer amplification. TCRdb's table, derived via immunoSEQ multiplex PCR, lists solely in-frame clones and lacks some. Clone size and the V and J calls come from that table; the DNA yielded D and trimming. This sample has 110,000 to 150,000 clones, with 65% to 80% found just once. What was sequenced was peripheral blood. The chain links TRBV10-2 to TRBJ2-7; TRBD2 aligns across 13 bases. The TCR originated in a man aged 60 to 75 with acute or convalescent COVID-19. The CDR3 protein is CASSLGLAGVKVYEQYF. Here the CDR3 DNA reads TGCGCCAGCAGCCTAGGACTAGCGGGGGTTAAGGTTTACGAGCAGTACTTC.